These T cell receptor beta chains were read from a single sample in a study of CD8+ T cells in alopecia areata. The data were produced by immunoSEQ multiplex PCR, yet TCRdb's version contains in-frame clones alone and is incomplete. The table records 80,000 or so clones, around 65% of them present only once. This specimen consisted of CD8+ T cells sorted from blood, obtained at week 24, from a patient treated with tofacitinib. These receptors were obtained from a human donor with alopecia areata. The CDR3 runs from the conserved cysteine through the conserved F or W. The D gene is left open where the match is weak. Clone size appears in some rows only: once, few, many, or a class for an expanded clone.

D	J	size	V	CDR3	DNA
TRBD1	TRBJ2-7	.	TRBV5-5	CASSLAGQISYEQYF	TGTGCCAGCAGCTTGGCGGGACAGATCTCCTACGAGCAGTACTTC
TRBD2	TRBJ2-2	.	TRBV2	CASTGAQRGSDTGELFF	TGTGCCAGCACCGGGGCCCAGCGGGGATCGGACACCGGGGAGCTGTTTTTT
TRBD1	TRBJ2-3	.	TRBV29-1	CSAVDRDTDTQYF	TGCAGCGCGGTGGACAGGGACACAGATACGCAGTATTTT
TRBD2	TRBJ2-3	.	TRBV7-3	CASSNKILAGGPDTQYF	TGTGCCAGCAGCAACAAGATACTAGCGGGAGGGCCTGATACGCAGTATTTT
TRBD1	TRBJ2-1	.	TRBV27	CASSLDRGNEQFF	TGTGCCAGCAGTTTAGACAGGGGCAATGAGCAGTTCTTC
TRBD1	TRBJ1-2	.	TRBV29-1	CSGLQGNYGYTF	TGCAGCGGCTTACAGGGGAACTATGGCTACACCTTC
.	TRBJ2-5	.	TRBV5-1	CASSPWGETQYF	TGCGCCAGCAGCCCCTGGGGTGAGACCCAGTACTTC
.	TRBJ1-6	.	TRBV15	CATSRARGLRSPLHF	TGTGCCACCAGCAGAGCGCGGGGCTTGCGCTCACCCCTCCACTTT
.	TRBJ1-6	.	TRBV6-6	CASSSGGGSPLHF	TGTGCCAGCAGTTCGGGGGGTGGGTCACCCCTCCACTTT
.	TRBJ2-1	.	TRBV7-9	CASSSPKRYNEQFF	TGTGCCAGCAGCTCCCCGAAGCGCTACAATGAGCAGTTCTTC
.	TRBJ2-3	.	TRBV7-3	CASSDGTSGTDTQYF	TGTGCCAGCAGCGATGGGACTTCAGGGACAGATACGCAGTATTTT
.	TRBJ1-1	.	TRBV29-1	CSVVKGQGLTEAFF	TGCAGCGTTGTCAAAGGGCAGGGACTCACTGAAGCTTTCTTT
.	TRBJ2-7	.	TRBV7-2	CASSSPEAIGYEQYF	TGTGCCAGCAGCTCCCCAGAGGCCATCGGGTACGAGCAGTACTTC
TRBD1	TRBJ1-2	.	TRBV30	CAWYSGTGVYGYTF	TGTGCCTGGTATTCCGGGACAGGGGTCTATGGCTACACCTTC
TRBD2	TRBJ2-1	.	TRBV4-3	CASSQSSGSHNEQFF	TGCGCCAGCAGCCAATCTAGCGGGAGCCATAATGAGCAGTTCTTC
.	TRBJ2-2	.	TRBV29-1	CSVGLYTGELFF	TGCAGCGTGGGACTTTACACCGGGGAGCTGTTTTTT
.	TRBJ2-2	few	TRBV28	CASSTRTGRDTGELFF	TGTGCCAGCAGTACCAGGACAGGGAGGGACACCGGGGAGCTGTTTTTT
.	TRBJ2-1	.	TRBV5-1	CASSLQGAEQFF	TGCGCCAGCAGCCTACAGGGAGCTGAGCAGTTCTTC
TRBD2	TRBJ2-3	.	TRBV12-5	CASGSGTSGYTDTQYF	TGTGCTAGTGGTTCCGGGACTAGCGGGTACACAGATACGCAGTATTTT
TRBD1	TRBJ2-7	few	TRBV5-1	CASSIGGDEQYF	TGCGCCAGCAGCATAGGGGGCGACGAGCAGTACTTC
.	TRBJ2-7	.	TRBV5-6	CASSSGTRTYEQYF	TGTGCCAGCAGCTCCGGGACACGCACCTACGAGCAGTACTTC
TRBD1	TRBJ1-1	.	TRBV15	CATSTFPGDSGGGTEAFF	TGTGCCACCAGCACCTTTCCAGGGGACAGTGGAGGAGGGACTGAAGCTTTCTTT
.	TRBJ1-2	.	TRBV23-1	CASSQSPTGANYGYTF	TGCGCCAGCAGTCAATCTCCAACCGGAGCTAACTATGGCTACACCTTC
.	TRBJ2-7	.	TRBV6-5	CASSYSPLPGDEQYF	TGTGCCAGCAGTTACTCCCCTCTCCCGGGGGACGAGCAGTACTTC
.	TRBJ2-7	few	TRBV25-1	CASSVSGNYEQYF	TGTGCCAGCAGTGTGTCAGGGAACTACGAGCAGTACTTC